The following is a T cell receptor beta chain sequence with its context. Its antigen is currently unknown. The data are from a study of cytomegalovirus exposure and HLA in healthy donors. Study-level findings and limits: Upon later analysis, HLA-associated TCR beta chains proved more clonally expanded than other, equally common chains. In an earlier analysis, productive rearrangement rates for most beta V segments clustered near 87% or 30%.

Trimming took off 5 bases at V and 7 bases at J, with 12 bases between the two ends. This CDR3 is 13 amino acids long. The germline V gene encodes CDR1 LGHNA and CDR2 YSLEER. It was with 60 Vbeta and 13 Jbeta primers that the PCR ran. Libraries were prepared by immunoSEQ multiplex PCR; TCRdb keeps only in-frame clonotypes and omits some of them. Here the sample spans around 170,000 clones, about 85% being singletons. The TCR comes from a man in his fifties or sixties in good health and CMV-seronegative. This chain links TRBV4-3 with TRBJ1-5, with D uncertain. Source material: PBMCs. The CDR3 is CASSSGWGQPQHF. The CDR3 coding sequence is TGCGCCAGCAGCTCGGGGTGGGGACAGCCCCAGCATTTT.